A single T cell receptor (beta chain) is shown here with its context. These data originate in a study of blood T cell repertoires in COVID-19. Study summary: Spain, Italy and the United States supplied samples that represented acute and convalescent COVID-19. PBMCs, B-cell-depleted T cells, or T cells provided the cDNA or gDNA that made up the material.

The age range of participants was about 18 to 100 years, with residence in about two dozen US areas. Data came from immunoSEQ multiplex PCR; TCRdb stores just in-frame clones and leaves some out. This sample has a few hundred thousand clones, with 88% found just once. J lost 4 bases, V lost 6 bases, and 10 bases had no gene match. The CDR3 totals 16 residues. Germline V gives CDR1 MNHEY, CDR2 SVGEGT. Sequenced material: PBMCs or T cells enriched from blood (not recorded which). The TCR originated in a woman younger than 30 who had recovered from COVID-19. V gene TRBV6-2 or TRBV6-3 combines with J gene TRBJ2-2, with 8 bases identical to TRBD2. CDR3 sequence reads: CASSPSESGGTGELFF. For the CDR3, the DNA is TGTGCCAGCAGCCCCTCGGAGAGCGGGGGCACCGGGGAGCTGTTTTTT.